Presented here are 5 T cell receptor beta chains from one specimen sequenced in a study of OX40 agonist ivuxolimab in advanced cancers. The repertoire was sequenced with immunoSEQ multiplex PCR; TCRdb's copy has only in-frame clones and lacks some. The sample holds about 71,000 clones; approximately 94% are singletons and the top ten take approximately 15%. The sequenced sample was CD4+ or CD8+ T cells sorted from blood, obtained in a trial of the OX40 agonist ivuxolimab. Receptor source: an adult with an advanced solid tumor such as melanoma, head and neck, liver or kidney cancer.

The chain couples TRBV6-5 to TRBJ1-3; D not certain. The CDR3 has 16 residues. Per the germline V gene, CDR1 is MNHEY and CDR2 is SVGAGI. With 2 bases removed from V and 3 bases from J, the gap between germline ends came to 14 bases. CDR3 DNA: TGTGCCAGCAGTTACACGGGTTGGACGGATGGAAACACCATATATTTT. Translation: CASSYTGWTDGNTIYF.

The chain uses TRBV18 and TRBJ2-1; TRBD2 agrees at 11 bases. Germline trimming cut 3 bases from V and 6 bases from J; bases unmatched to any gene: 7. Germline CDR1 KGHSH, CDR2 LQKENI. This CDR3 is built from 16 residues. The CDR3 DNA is TGTGCCAGCTCACCGCTAGCCACTAGCGGGAGCAATGAGCAGTTCTTC. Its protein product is CASSPLATSGSNEQFF.

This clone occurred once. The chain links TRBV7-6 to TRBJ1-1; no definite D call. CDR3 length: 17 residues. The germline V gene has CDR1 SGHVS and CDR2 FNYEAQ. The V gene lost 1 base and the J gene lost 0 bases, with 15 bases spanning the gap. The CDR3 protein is CASSLVSGIRLNTEAFF. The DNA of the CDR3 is TGTGCCAGCAGCTTAGTGTCCGGGATCCGGCTGAACACTGAAGCTTTCTTT. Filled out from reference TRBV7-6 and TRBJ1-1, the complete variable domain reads GAGVSQSPRYKVTKRGQDVALRCDPISGHVSLYWYRQALGQGPEFLTYFNYEAQQDKSGLPNDRFSAERPEGSISTLTIQRTEQRDSAMYRCASSLVSGIRLNTEAFFGQGTRLTVV.

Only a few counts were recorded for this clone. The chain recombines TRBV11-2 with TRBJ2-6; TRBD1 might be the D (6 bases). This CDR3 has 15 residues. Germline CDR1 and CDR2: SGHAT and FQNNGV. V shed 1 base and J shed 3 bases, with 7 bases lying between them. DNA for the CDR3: TGTGCCAGCAGCTTAGGGGGGCTTGGGGCCAACGTCCTGACTTTC. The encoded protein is CASSLGGLGANVLTF.

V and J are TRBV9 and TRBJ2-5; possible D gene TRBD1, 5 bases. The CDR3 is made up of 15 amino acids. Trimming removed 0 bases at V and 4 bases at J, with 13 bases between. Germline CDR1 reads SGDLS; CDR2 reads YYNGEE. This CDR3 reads CASSVEAGNGETQYF. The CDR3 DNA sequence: TGTGCCAGCAGCGTAGAGGCAGGGAATGGAGAGACCCAGTACTTC.